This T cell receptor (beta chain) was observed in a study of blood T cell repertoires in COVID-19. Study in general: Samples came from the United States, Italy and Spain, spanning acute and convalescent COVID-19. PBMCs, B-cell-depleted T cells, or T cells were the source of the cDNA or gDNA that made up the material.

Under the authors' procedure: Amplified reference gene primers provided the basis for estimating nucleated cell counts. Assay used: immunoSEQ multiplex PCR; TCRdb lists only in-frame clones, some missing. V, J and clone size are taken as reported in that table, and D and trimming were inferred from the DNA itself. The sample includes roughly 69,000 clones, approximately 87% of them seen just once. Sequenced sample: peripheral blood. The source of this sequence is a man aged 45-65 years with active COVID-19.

In nucleotides, the CDR3 is TGTGCCAGCAGCGTAGAGGGCAGGGGGCGATTATCTTCAGATACGCAGTATTTT. This sequence encodes CASSVEGRGRLSSDTQYF. The rearrangement uses TRBV9 and TRBJ2-3, with TRBD1 matching 8 bases. V trimming: 0 bases; J trimming: 4 bases; junction bases outside the gene matches: 13. The CDR3 runs to 18 residues. The germline CDR1 and CDR2 sequences are SGDLS and YYNGEE. Combining the CDR3 with reference TRBV9 and TRBJ2-3 gives the whole variable domain DSGVTQTPKHLITATGQRVTLRCSPRSGDLSVYWYQQSLDQGLQFLIQYYNGEERAKGNILERFSAQQFPDLHSELNLSSLELGDSALYFCASSVEGRGRLSSDTQYFGPGTRLTVL.